This TCR beta chain is from a study of blood T cell repertoires in COVID-19. Overall study context: COVID-19 samples from acute and convalescent phases originated in the United States, Italy and Spain. Sources were T cells, B-cell-depleted T cells, or PBMCs; the material itself was cDNA or gDNA.

Followed longitudinally, the Seattle patients had been enrolled during active infection. The CDR3 extends over 11 amino acids. Germline lookup yields CDR1 SNHLY and CDR2 FYNNEI. Study processing details: Amplification with reference gene primers provided the estimates of nucleated cell counts. Data came from immunoSEQ multiplex PCR; TCRdb stores just in-frame clones and leaves some out. The V and J calls and clone size come from that table; D and trimming were worked out from the DNA. The table records 450,000 or so clones, 80% to 90% of them present only once. V and J are TRBV2 and TRBJ1-1, with a tentative D call TRBD1 (5 bases). The sequenced material came from peripheral blood. The receptor was derived from a man younger than 35 with COVID-19, enrolled during active disease. CDR3 in amino acids: CAGTGGTEAFF. In DNA, the CDR3 is TGTGCTGGCACGGGGGGCACTGAAGCTTTCTTT. Filled out from reference TRBV2 and TRBJ1-1, the complete variable domain reads EPEVTQTPSHQVTQMGQEVILRCVPISNHLYFYWYRQILGQKVEFLVSFYNNEISEKSEIFDDQFSVERPDGSNFTLKIRSTKLEDSAMYFCAGTGGTEAFFGQGTRLTVV.